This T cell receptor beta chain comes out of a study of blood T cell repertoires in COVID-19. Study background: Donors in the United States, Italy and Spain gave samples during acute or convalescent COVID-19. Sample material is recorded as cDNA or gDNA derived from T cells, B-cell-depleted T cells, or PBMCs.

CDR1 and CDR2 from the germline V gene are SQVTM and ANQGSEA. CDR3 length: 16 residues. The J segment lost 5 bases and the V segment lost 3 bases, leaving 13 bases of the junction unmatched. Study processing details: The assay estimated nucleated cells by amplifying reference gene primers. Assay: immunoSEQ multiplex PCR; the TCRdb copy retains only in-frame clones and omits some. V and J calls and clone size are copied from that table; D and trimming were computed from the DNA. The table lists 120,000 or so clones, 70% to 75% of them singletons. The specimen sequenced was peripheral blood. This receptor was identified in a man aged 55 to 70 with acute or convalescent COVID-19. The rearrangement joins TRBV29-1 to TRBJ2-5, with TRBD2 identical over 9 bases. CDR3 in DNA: TGCAGCGTTGAGGGATACATAGCGGGAGTACGTGAGACCCAGTACTTC. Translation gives CSVEGYIAGVRETQYF.